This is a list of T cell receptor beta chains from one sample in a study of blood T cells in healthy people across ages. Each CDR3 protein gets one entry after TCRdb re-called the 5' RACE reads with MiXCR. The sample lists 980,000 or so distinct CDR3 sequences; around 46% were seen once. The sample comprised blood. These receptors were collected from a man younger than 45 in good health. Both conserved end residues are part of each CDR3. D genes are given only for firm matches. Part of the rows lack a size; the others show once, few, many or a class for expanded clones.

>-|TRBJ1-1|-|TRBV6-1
TGTGCCAGCAGTGAAGGTATAGGGATGAACACTGAAGCTTTCTTT
CASSEGIGMNTEAFF
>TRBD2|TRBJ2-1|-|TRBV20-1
TGCAGTGTACGAAGCGGGGGGAGATACAATGAGCAGTTCTTC
CSVRSGGRYNEQFF
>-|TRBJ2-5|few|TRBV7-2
TGTGCCAGCAGCTCCGGAGGGGCAGCGCAAGAGACCCAGTACTTC
CASSSGGAAQETQYF
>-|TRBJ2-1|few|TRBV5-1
TGCGCCAGCAGCTTGGTTACAGTTGGGGTGATCTCCTACAATGAGCAGTTCTTC
CASSLVTVGVISYNEQFF
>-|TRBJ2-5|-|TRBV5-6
TGTGCCAGCAGCTTGAAGTCGGGATCGGAGACCCAGTACTTC
CASSLKSGSETQYF
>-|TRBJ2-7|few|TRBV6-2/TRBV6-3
TGTGCCAGCAGTCTCAGCGACATTTACTCCTACAATGAGCAGTACTTC
CASSLSDIYSYNEQYF
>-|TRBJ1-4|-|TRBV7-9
TGTGCCAGCAGCTTACCGGGGATGAGTGAAAAACTGTTTTTT
CASSLPGMSEKLFF
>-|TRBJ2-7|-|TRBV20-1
TGCAGTGCCGGAGGTAGCTTTTACGAGCAGTACTTC
CSAGGSFYEQYF
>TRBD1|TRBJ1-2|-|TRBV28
TGTGCCAGCAGTTTGCGATCCGGGACAGGGGTCGGCTACACCTTC
CASSLRSGTGVGYTF
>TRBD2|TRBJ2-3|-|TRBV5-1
TGCGCCAGCAGCTTGACTACTAGCGGGGGTATAGGGACAGATACGCAGTATTTT
CASSLTTSGGIGTDTQYF
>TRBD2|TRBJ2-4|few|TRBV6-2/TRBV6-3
TGTGCCAGCAGTTCGTCCGGGACTAGAAACATTCAGTACTTC
CASSSSGTRNIQYF
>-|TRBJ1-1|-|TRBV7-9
TGTGCCATCCAGCAGAACACTGAAGCTTTCTTT
CAIQQNTEAFF
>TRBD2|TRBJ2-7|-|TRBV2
TGTGCCAGCAATATAGCGGGGAGCTCCTACGAGCAGTACTTC
CASNIAGSSYEQYF
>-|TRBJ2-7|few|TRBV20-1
TGCAGTGTACTAGCCCAAACCTACGAGCAGTACTTC
CSVLAQTYEQYF
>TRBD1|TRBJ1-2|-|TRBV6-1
TGTGCCAGCAGTGAAGAGGACAGGGGGTACTATGGCTACACCTTC
CASSEEDRGYYGYTF
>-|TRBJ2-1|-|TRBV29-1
TGCAGCGTTGAAGATGAGTCGGGCAGGGTGGATTCGGGATACAGTGAGCAGTTCTTC
CSVEDESGRVDSGYSEQFF
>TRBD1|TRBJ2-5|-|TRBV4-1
TGCGCCAGCAGCCAAGGTGTCCGACAGGGACAAGAGACCCAGTACTTC
CASSQGVRQGQETQYF
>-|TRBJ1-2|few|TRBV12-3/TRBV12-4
TGTGCCACCTCCCGGGGGGATTCTAACTATGGCTACACCTTC
CATSRGDSNYGYTF
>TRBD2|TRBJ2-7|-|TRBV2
TGTGCCAGCAGTCCGACTAGCGGGGGGCCGTACAATGAGCAGTACTTC
CASSPTSGGPYNEQYF
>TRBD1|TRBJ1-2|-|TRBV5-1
TGCGCCAGCAGCTGGACAGGGGGGCTTAACTATGGCTACACCTTC
CASSWTGGLNYGYTF
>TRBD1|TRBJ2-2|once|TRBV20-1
TGCAGTGCTGCGAACCCGGGACAGGGGGCCGGGGAGCTGTTTTTT
CSAANPGQGAGELFF
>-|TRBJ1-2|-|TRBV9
TGTGCCAGCAGCCCCGGAGGGGGATGGAAGGGCTATGGCTACACCTTC
CASSPGGGWKGYGYTF
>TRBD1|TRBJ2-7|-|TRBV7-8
TGTGCCAGCAGCTCGATTCCGGGACAGGTAAATTCAGTCCCCTACGAGCAGTACTTC
CASSSIPGQVNSVPYEQYF
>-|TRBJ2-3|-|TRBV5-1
TGCGCCACTGCGAGTGACACAGATACGCAGTATTTT
CATASDTDTQYF
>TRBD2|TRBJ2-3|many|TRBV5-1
TGCGCCAGCAGCTTGGAGGCGGGGGGTGGAACAGATACGCAGTATTTT
CASSLEAGGGTDTQYF
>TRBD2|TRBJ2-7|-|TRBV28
TGTGCCAGCAGTTTAGAGATCCTAGCGGGGGAGTTTCTCTACGAGCAGTACTTC
CASSLEILAGEFLYEQYF
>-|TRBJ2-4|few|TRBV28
TGTGCCAGCAGTGGTGGGGGGCTAGCCAAAAACATTCAGTACTTC
CASSGGGLAKNIQYF
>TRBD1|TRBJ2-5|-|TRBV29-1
TGCAGCGTTGAATCTCCGGACAGGGAGCAAGAGACCCAGTACTTC
CSVESPDREQETQYF
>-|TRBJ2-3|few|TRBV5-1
TGTGCCAGCAGTTTAGATGGGGGTACAGATACGCAGTATTTT
CASSLDGGTDTQYF
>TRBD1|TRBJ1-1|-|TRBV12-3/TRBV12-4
TGTGCCAGCAGCATCAGGACAGGGGTCAACACTGAAGCTTTCTTT
CASSIRTGVNTEAFF
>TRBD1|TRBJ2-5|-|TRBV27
TGTGCCAGCAAACCTACCGACAGGGCCCGCAATGAGGCCCAGTACTTC
CASKPTDRARNEAQYF
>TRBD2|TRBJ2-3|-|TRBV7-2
TGTGCCAGCAGCGGGGTTGGGGGGGGAACCACAGATACGCAGTATTTT
CASSGVGGGTTDTQYF
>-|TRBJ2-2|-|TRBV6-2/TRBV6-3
TGTGCCAGCAGTTACTCGTGGGGCAGAGCGAACACCGGGGAGCTGTTTTTT
CASSYSWGRANTGELFF
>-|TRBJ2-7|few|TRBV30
TGTGCCTGGAGTGTTCTTGGAGACGAGCAGTACTTC
CAWSVLGDEQYF
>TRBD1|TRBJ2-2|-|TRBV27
TGTGCCAGCAGTCTCGGACAGGGGGGGTCGAACACCGGGGAGCTGTTTTTT
CASSLGQGGSNTGELFF
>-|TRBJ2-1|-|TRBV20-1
TGCAGTGCGGCTAGGCTGAGACTCAACAATGAGCAGTTCTTC
CSAARLRLNNEQFF
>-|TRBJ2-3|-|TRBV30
TGTGCCCGAGGGACTTCAGATACGCAGTATTTT
CARGTSDTQYF
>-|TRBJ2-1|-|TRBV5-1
TGCACCAGCAGCTTGGCCGACGTGAACAATGAGCAGTTCTTC
CTSSLADVNNEQFF
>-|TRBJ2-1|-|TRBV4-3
TGCGCCAGCAGCCAAGACATTAATTACAATGAGCAGTTCTTC
CASSQDINYNEQFF
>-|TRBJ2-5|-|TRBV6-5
TGTGCCAGCAGTTATGGGGATCGGGGGCAGTTCGAGACCCAGTACTTC
CASSYGDRGQFETQYF
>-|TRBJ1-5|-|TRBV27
TGTGCCAGCAGTAAACCCGATAGCAATCAGCCCCAGCATTTT
CASSKPDSNQPQHF
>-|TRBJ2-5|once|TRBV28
TGTGCCAGCAGTTTTTTTGTAGGGGGACAAACGGCCCAGTACTTC
CASSFFVGGQTAQYF
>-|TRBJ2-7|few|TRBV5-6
TGTGCCAGCAGCTCTCCTCGGACAGCAACCTACGAGCAGTACTTC
CASSSPRTATYEQYF
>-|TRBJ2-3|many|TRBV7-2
TGTGCCAGCAGCTTATTTGCAGATACGCAGTATTTT
CASSLFADTQYF
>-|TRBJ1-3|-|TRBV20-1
TGCAGTGCTAGAGAGGAGGGCGGTCGTGCTGGAAACACCATATATTTT
CSAREEGGRAGNTIYF
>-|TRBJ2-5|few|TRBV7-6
TGTGCCAGCAGCTTAGGTATCGGGGTACAAGAGACCCAGTACTTC
CASSLGIGVQETQYF
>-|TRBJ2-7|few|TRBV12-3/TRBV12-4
TGTGCCAGCAGTTCGGGGGGGACAGGACCCTCCTACGAGCAGTACTTC
CASSSGGTGPSYEQYF
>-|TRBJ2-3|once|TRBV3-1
TGTGCCAGCAGCCAGAAGGGCCTGACAGATACGCAGTATTTT
CASSQKGLTDTQYF
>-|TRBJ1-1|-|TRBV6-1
TGTGCCAGCACCCTCCAGGGAGGCACTGAAGCTTTCTTT
CASTLQGGTEAFF
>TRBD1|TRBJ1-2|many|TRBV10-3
TGTGCCATCAGTGATTGGACAGGCGGCCTATTCTATGGCTACACCTTC
CAISDWTGGLFYGYTF
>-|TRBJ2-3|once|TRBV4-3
TGCGCCAGCAGCCAAGAGTCCCCGGGTACAGATACGCAGTATTTT
CASSQESPGTDTQYF
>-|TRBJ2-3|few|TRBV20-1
TGCAGTGCTAGAGATTTGTCTACGCAGTATTTT
CSARDLSTQYF
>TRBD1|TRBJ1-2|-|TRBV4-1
TGCGCCAGCAGCCAAATCGGCAGGGGGAGTAACTATGGCTACACCTTC
CASSQIGRGSNYGYTF
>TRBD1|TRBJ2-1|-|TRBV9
TGTGCCAGCAGCGCTCCCGGGACAGGGCGCTACAATGAGCAGTTCTTC
CASSAPGTGRYNEQFF
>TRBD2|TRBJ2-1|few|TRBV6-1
TGTGCCAGCAGTGTCCCTAGCGGGGGGCCTTCATTGGATCTATACAATGAGCAGTTCTTC
CASSVPSGGPSLDLYNEQFF